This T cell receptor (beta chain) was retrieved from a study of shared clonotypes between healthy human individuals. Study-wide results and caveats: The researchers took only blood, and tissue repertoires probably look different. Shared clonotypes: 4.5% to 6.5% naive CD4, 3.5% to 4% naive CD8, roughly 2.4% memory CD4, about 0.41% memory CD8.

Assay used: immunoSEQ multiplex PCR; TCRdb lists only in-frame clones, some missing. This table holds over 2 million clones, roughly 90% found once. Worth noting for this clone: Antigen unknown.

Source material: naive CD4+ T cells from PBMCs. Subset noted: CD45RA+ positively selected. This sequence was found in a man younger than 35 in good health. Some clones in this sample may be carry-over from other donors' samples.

The CDR3 bases are TGTGCCAGCAGCTTAGGACCTAGGACTAACAATGAGCAGTTCTTC. Its protein is CASSLGPRTNNEQFF. V is TRBV7-9 and J is TRBJ2-1, with D perhaps matching TRBD2 (6 bases). The ends were cut back, 1 base at V and 5 bases at J, with 12 bases in the middle. The germline CDR1 and CDR2 sequences are SEHNR and FQNEAQ (reference sequence). The CDR3 runs 15 residues.